This TCR beta chain was sequenced for a study of human T cells and chemical hapten exposure. Study-level information: Diagnoses of alopecia areata, totalis or universalis occurred in mostly female patients.

This clonotype has only a few counts. Trimming shortened V by 2 bases and J by 7 bases, and 11 bases separated the two germline ends. CDR1 is SNHLY and CDR2 is FYNNEI in the germline V gene. This CDR3 region has 13 residues. Indicated time point: patch test 1, 2 weeks after DPC sensitization. Treatment meaning: therapeutic diphenylcyclopropenone sensitization with weekly scalp DPC. Via MiXCR, TCRdb re-called the RACE reads, giving one row per CDR3 protein. The sample has tens of thousands of distinct CDR3 sequences; roughly 7.6% are singletons. This material consisted of whole blood, taken in connection with sensitization to the hapten diphenylcyclopropenone (DPC). The TCR originated in a woman in her thirties with alopecia areata. Some clones in this sample may be carry-over from other donors' samples. This chain joins TRBV2 and TRBJ1-2; tentatively, D is TRBD1 (6 bases). The CDR3 DNA is TGTGCCAGCAGTGAAATACAGGGAGGTGGCTACACCTTC. This sequence encodes CASSEIQGGGYTF.